The T cell receptor beta chain described here comes from a study of neoadjuvant anti-PD-1 for oral cavity cancer. As for time point: after neoadjuvant nivolumab, at surgical resection. CDR3 length: 13 residues. V shed 2 bases and J shed 7 bases, with 9 bases lying between them. Germline lookup yields CDR1 KGHSH and CDR2 LQKENI. Most tumor samples had roughly 4.4 ug input DNA in two replicates. TCRdb's copy holds only in-frame clones and misses some; the assay was immunoSEQ multiplex PCR. The top ten hold approximately 43% of the sample, which has about 15,000 clones, roughly two fifths seen once. Overall study findings and caveats: With a few patients per group, TCR findings need larger cohorts. Treg/Th17 ratio rose with pretreatment blood and fell with post-treatment tumor TCRbeta clonality.

On this clone: No antigen is known for it.

The clonotype originates from a person aged 40-85 years with oral cavity squamous cell carcinoma. Sequences were derived from tumor tissue, sampled after nivolumab (anti-PD-1) treatment. The chain is built from TRBV18 and TRBJ1-5; D unclear. The CDR3 DNA is TGTGCCAGCTCACCAGGAGGGTTGCAGCCCCAGCATTTT. Translated: CASSPGGLQPQHF.